The present entry profiles one T cell receptor beta chain with its context. RNA transcripts were the template for amplifying TCR beta CDR3 regions. The HTBI set primed first-round TCR CDR3 RT-PCR. TCRdb redid the calling of the multiplex PCR reads with MiXCR, one entry per CDR3 protein. The sample lists 300,000 to 400,000 distinct CDR3 sequences, 21% occurring once. Germline V CDR1 and CDR2: SQVTM, ANQGSEA. The CDR3 is made up of 13 amino acids. Losses at the gene ends were 6 bases for V and 6 bases for J; bases not matched to a gene: 11. The entry originates in a study of T cells in Graves' hyperthyroidism and ophthalmopathy. In the study overall: Peripheral blood draws took place at initial diagnosis, ahead of any treatment.

Aged 18 to 65, the patients had hyperthyroidism that was newly diagnosed and had lasted under 2 months. Thyroid ultrasound and orbital computed tomography, with clinical symptoms and serum thyroxine and TRAb, informed diagnoses. PBMCs were obtained from under 13 ml fresh peripheral blood. This clonotype was obtained from a woman aged 45-65 years with Graves' hyperthyroidism. This chain uses TRBV29-1 with TRBJ2-7, with 7 positions matching TRBD2. The sequenced sample consisted of blood. CDR3 sequence (DNA): TGCAGCGTGTGGGGAGCGGGAACCGGCGAGCAGTACTTC. This translates into CSVWGAGTGEQYF.